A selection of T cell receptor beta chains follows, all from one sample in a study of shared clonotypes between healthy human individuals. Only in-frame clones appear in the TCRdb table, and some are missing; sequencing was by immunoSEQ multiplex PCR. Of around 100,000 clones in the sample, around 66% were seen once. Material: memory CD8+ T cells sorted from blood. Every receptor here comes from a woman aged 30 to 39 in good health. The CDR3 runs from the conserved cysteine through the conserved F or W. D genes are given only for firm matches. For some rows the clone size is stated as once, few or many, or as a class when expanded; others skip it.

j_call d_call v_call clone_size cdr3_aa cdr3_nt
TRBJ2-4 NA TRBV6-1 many CASSPEYGGADIQYF TGTGCCAGCAGTCCCGAATATGGGGGCGCGGACATTCAGTACTTC
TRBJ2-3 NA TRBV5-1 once CASSFGQTDTQYF TGCGCCAGCAGCTTTGGTCAGACAGATACGCAGTATTTT
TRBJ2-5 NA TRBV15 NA CATSRKTGTSYQETQYF TGTGCCACCAGCAGAAAAACCGGGACATCCTACCAAGAGACCCAGTACTTC
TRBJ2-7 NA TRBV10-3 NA CAISLRRGPVRYEQYF TGTGCCATCAGCCTCAGACGGGGACCCGTTCGGTACGAGCAGTACTTC
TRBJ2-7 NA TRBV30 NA CAWSVLRGARAYEQYF TGTGCCTGGAGTGTACTTCGCGGGGCTCGGGCCTACGAGCAGTACTTC
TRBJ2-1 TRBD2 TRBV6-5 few CASSGLAGGNEQFF TGTGCCAGCAGTGGACTAGCGGGAGGCAATGAGCAGTTCTTC
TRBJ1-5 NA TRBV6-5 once CASSPEPYSNQPQHF TGTGCCAGCAGTCCAGAACCTTATAGCAATCAGCCCCAGCATTTT
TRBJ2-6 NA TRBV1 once CTSTSRANVLTF TGCACCAGCACAAGTCGGGCCAACGTCCTGACTTTC
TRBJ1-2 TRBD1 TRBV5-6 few CASSLEGQEYYGYTF TGTGCCAGCAGCTTGGAGGGACAGGAATACTATGGCTACACCTTC
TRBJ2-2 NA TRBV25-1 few CASSIGTGKSNTGELFF TGTGCCAGCAGTATTGGTACAGGGAAATCGAACACCGGGGAGCTGTTTTTT
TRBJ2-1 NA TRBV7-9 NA CASSQDRTGPYNEQFF TGTGCCAGCAGCCAAGATCGGACGGGGCCCTACAATGAGCAGTTCTTC
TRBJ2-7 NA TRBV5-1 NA CASSKPSYEQYF TGCGCCAGCAGCAAACCTTCCTACGAGCAGTACTTC
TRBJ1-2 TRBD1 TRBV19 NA CASSTGQGASYYGYTF TGTGCCAGTAGTACGGGACAGGGGGCGAGTTACTATGGCTACACCTTC
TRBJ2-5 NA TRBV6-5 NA CASSYSTGRTSETQYF TGTGCCAGCAGTTACTCGACCGGCCGTACGAGTGAGACCCAGTACTTC
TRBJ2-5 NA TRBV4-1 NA CASSQDLATQYF TGCGCCAGCAGCCAAGATCTTGCGACCCAGTACTTC
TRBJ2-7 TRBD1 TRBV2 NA CASKEQGSSYEQYF TGTGCCAGCAAGGAACAGGGGAGCTCCTACGAGCAGTACTTC
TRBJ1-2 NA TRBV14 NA CASSQAGQLSSLGYTF TGTGCCAGCAGCCAAGCAGGACAGCTCTCTTCTCTAGGCTACACCTTC
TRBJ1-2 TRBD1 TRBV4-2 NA CASSLGQARYGYTF TGTGCCAGCAGCTTGGGACAGGCTCGCTATGGCTACACCTTC